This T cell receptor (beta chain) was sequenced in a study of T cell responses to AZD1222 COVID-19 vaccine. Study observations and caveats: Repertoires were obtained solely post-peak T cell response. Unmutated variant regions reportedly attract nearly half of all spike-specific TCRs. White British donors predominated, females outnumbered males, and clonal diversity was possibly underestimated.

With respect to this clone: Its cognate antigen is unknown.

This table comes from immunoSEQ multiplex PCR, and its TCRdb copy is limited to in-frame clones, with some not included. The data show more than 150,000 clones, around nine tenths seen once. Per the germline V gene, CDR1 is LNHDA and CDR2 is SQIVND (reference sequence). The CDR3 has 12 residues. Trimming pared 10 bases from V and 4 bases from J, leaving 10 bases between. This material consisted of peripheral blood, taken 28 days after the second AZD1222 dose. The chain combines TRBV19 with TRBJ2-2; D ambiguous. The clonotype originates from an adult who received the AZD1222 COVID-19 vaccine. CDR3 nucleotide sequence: TGTGCCACCACCCCCGCCACCGGGGAGCTGTTTTTT. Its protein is CATTPATGELFF.